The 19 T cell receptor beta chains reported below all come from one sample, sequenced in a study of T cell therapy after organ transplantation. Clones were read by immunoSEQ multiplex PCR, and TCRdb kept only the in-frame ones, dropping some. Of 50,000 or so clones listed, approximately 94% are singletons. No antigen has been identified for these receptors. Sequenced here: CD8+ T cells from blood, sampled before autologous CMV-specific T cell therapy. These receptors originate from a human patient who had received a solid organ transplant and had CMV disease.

CDR3 nucleotide sequence: TGTGCCAGCTCCCCCAGTTCAGCGAACACTGAAGCTTTCTTT. It yields the protein CASSPSSANTEAFF. The rearrangement uses TRBV18 and TRBJ1-1; D gene ambiguous. The germline V gene encodes CDR1 KGHSH and CDR2 LQKENI. With 6 bases removed from V and 1 base from J, the gap between germline ends came to 12 bases. The CDR3 contains 14 residues.

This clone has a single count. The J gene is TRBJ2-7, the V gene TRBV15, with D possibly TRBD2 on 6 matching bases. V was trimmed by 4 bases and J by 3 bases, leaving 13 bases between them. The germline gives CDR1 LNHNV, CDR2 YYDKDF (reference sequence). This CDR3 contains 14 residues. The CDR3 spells CATSTQWGVYEQYF. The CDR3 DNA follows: TGTGCCACCAGCACCCAGTGGGGGGTCTACGAGCAGTACTTC.

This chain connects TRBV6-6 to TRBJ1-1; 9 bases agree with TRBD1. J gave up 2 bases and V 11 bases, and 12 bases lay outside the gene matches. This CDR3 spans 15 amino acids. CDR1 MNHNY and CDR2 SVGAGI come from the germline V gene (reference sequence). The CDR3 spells CAASDRGLLNTEAFF. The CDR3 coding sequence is TGTGCCGCCTCGGACAGGGGCCTTCTTAACACTGAAGCTTTCTTT.

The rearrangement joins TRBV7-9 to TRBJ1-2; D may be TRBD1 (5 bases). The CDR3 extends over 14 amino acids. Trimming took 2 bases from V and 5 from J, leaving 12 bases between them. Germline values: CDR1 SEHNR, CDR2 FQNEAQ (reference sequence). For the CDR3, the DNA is TGTGCCAGCAGCTTAATGGGGACTTCATATGGCTACACCTTC. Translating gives CASSLMGTSYGYTF.

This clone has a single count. DNA of the CDR3: TGTGCCAGCAGCTCTAGTTTTGCCCTAGCGGGGGGACAAACCAAAGAGACCCAGTACTTC. Translation: CASSSSFALAGGQTKETQYF. The rearrangement joins TRBV27 to TRBJ2-5; 11 bases line up with TRBD2. The germline CDR1 and CDR2 sequences are MNHEY and SMNVEV (reference sequence). CDR3 length equals 20 residues. V was clipped by 6 bases and J by 3 bases; unmatched bases: 21.

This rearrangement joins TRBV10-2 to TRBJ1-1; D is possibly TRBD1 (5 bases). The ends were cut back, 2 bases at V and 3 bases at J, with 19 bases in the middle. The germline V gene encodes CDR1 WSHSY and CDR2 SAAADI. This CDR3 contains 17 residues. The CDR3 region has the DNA TGCGCCAGCAGTGAGATACTGACCCGGGACCACGACACTGAAGCTTTCTTT. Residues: CASSEILTRDHDTEAFF.

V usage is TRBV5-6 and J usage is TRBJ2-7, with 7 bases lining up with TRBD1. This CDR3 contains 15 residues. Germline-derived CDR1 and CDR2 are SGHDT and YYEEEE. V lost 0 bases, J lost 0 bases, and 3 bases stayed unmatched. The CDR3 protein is CASSLAWTGSYEQYF. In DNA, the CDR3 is TGTGCCAGCAGCTTGGCCTGGACAGGCTCCTACGAGCAGTACTTC.

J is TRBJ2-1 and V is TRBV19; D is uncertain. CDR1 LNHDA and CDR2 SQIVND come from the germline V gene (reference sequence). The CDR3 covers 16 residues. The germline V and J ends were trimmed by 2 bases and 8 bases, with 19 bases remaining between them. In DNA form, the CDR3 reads TGTGCCAGTAGTATACGTCAAAGTTTTGTAGTAGATGAGCAGTTCTTC. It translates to CASSIRQSFVVDEQFF.

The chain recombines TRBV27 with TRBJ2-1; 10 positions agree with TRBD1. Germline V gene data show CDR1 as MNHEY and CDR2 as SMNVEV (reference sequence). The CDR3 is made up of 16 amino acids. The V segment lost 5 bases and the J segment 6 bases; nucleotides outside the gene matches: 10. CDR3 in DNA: TGTGCCAGCAGTCTGAGCCCCGGGACAGGGGCCAATGAGCAGTTCTTC. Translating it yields CASSLSPGTGANEQFF.

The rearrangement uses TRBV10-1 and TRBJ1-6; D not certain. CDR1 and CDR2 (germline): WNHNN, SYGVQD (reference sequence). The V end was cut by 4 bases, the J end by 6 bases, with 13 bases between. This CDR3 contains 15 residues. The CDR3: CASSGAAQTNSPLHF. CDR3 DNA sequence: TGCGCCAGCAGTGGTGCCGCACAGACTAATTCACCCCTCCACTTT.

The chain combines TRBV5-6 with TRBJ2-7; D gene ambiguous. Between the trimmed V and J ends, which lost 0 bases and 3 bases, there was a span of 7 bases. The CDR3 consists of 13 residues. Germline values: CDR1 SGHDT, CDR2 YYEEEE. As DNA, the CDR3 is TGTGCCAGCAGCTTGGGGGTAGTCTACGAGCAGTACTTC. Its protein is CASSLGVVYEQYF. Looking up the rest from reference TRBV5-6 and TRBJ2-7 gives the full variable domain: DAGVTQSPTHLIKTRGQQVTLRCSPKSGHDTVSWYQQALGQGPQFIFQYYEEEERQRGNFPDRFSGHQFPNYSSELNVNALLLGDSALYLCASSLGVVYEQYFGPGTRLTVT.

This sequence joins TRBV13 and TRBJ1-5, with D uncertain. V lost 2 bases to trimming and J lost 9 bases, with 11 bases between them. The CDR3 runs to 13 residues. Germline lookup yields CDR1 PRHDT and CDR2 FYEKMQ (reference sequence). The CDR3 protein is CASSLSLSGPQHF. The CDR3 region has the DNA TGTGCCAGCAGCTTATCTTTGTCGGGGCCCCAGCATTTT.

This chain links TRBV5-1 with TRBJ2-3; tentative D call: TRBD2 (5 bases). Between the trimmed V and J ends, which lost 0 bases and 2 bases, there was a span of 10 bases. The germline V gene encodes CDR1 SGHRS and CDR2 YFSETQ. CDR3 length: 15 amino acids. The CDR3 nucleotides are TGCGCCAGCAGCTTGGGTGGTAGCGCCACAGATACGCAGTATTTT. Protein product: CASSLGGSATDTQYF.

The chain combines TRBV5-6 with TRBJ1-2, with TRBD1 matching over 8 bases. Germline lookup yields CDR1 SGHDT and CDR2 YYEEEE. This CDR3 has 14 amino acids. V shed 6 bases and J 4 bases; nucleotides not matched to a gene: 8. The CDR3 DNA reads TGTGCCAGCATCTTTAAGGACAGGGCCTATGGCTACACCTTC. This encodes CASIFKDRAYGYTF.

The CDR3: CASSLDPDTQYF. CDR3 DNA sequence: TGTGCCAGCAGCTTAGACCCAGATACGCAGTATTTT. The chain couples TRBV7-9 to TRBJ2-3; D is uncertain. V was clipped by 1 base and J by 4 bases, with 3 bases between them. CDR3 size: 12 residues. Germline lookup yields CDR1 SEHNR and CDR2 FQNEAQ (reference sequence).

The CDR3 sequence is CASSQELGVNSPLHF. CDR3 DNA: TGTGCCAGCAGCCAAGAGTTAGGGGTAAATTCACCCCTCCACTTT. This chain connects TRBV4-2 to TRBJ1-6, with D perhaps matching TRBD1 (5 bases). The CDR3 is made up of 15 amino acids. Germline loops: CDR1 LGHNA, CDR2 YNFKEQ. Deletions cut 0 bases from V and 7 bases from J, with 10 bases between.

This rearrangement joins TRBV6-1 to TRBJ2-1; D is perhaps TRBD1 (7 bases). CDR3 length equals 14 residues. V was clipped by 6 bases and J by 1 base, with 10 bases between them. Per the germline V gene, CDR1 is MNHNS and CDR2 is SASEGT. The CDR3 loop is CASSQGGSYNEQFF. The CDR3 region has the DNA TGTGCCAGCAGCCAGGGGGGTTCCTACAATGAGCAGTTCTTC.

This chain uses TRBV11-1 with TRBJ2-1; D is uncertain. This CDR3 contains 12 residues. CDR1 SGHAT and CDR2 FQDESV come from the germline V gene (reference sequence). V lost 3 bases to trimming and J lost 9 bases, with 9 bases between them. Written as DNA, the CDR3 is TGTGCCAGCAGCTTTGGGTCGGTTGAGCAGTTCTTC. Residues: CASSFGSVEQFF.

The CDR3 region is CASSLGPQGARGNTIYF. The CDR3 DNA reads as TGCGCCAGCAGCTTGGGACCACAGGGGGCCAGAGGAAACACCATATATTTT. This rearrangement joins TRBV5-1 to TRBJ1-3; TRBD1 agrees at 9 bases. Unmatched junction bases numbered 8, after V lost 0 bases and J lost 4 bases. CDR3 length equals 17 residues. Germline CDR1 SGHRS, CDR2 YFSETQ.